This T cell receptor beta chain was observed in a study of control samples from healthy donors and cancer patients. Method: immunoSEQ multiplex PCR; TCRdb's copy keeps in-frame clones and lacks some. The table has about 130,000 clones, approximately 92% seen once; the top ten hold 5.5%. The V and J ends lost 4 bases and 5 bases, in that order; junction bases with no gene match: 6. The CDR3 loop spans 15 amino acids. Germline CDR1 and CDR2: LGHDT and YNNKEL (reference sequence). What was sequenced was blood. The chain joins TRBV3-1 (or the pseudogene TRBV3-2) to TRBJ2-2; 8 positions match TRBD1. This TCR was recovered from a man aged 18 to 29 in good health. The CDR3 sequence is CASSLGQGWTGELFF. The CDR3 DNA reads as TGTGCCAGCAGCCTAGGACAGGGTTGGACCGGGGAGCTGTTTTTT.